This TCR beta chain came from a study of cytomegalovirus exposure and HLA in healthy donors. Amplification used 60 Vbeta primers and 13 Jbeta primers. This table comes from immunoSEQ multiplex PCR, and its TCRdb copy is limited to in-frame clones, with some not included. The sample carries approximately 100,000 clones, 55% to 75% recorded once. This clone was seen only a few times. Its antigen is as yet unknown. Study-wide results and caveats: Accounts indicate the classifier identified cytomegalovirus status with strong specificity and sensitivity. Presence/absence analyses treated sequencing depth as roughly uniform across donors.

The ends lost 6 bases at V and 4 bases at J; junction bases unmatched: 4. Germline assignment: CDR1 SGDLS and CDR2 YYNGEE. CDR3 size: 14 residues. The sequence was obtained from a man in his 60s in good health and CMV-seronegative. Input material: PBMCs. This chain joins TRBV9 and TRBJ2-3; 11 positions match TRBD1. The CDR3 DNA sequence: TGTGCCAGCACACCGGGACAGGGGGCAGATACGCAGTATTTT. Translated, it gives CASTPGQGADTQYF. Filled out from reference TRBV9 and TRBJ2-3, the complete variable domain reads DSGVTQTPKHLITATGQRVTLRCSPRSGDLSVYWYQQSLDQGLQFLIQYYNGEERAKGNILERFSAQQFPDLHSELNLSSLELGDSALYFCASTPGQGADTQYFGPGTRLTVL.